A selection of T cell receptor beta chains follows, all from one sample in a study of T cell responses to AZD1222 COVID-19 vaccine. Data came from immunoSEQ multiplex PCR; TCRdb stores just in-frame clones and leaves some out. The sample shows approximately 94,000 clones, roughly 86% of them seen only once. The sequenced sample was peripheral blood, obtained on day 0 of MenACWY control vaccination. Receptor source: an adult in good health. CDR3s leave out the opening cysteine and the closing phenylalanine or tryptophan. Each record gives: V gene, J gene, CDR3 protein.

v_gene: TRBV11-3; j_gene: TRBJ2-7; CDR3aa: ASSTRTGPRVTCEQY
v_gene: TRBV6-1; j_gene: TRBJ1-2; CDR3aa: ASSEARTDYYGYT
v_gene: TRBV5-4; j_gene: TRBJ1-1; CDR3aa: ASSLGGGTNTEAF
v_gene: TRBV7-8; j_gene: TRBJ2-1; CDR3aa: ASSPPGLAGGHEQF
v_gene: TRBV19; j_gene: TRBJ2-7; CDR3aa: ASWGGGTYEQY
v_gene: TRBV27; j_gene: TRBJ2-2; CDR3aa: ASRAFGEDYTGELF
v_gene: TRBV7-2; j_gene: TRBJ2-6; CDR3aa: ASSLVLWEGSGANVLT
v_gene: TRBV4-2; j_gene: TRBJ1-2; CDR3aa: ASSQDAGSYGYT
v_gene: TRBV7-9; j_gene: TRBJ1-4; CDR3aa: ASSPRTGLNEKLF
v_gene: TRBV3-1/TRBV3-2; j_gene: TRBJ2-7; CDR3aa: ASSRGSGFYEQY
v_gene: TRBV10-1; j_gene: TRBJ2-5; CDR3aa: ASRDHQEWETQY
v_gene: TRBV29-1; j_gene: TRBJ1-2; CDR3aa: VTGPSGYGYT